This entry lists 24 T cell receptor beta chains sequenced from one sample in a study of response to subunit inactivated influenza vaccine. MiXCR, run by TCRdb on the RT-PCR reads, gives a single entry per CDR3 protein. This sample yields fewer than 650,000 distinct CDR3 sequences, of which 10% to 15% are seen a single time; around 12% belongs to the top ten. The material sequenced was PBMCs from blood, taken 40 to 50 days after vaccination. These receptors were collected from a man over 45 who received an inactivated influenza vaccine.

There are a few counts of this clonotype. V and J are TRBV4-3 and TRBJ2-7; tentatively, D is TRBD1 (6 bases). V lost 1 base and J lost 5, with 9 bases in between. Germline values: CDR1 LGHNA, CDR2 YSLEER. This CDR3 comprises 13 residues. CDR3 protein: CASSQGRGNEQYF. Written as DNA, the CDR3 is TGCGCCAGCAGCCAAGGCAGGGGAAACGAGCAGTACTTC.

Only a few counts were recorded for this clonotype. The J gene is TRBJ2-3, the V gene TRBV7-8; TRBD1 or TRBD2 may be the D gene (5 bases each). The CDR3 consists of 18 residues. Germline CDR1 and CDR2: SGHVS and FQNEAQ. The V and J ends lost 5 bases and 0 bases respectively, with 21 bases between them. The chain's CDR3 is CASSLTPGRPSSTDTQYF. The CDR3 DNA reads TGTGCCAGCAGCCTGACACCGGGACGACCGTCCAGCACAGATACGCAGTATTTT.

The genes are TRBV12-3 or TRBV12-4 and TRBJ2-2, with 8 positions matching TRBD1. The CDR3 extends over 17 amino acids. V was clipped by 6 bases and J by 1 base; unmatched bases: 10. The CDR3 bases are TGTGCCAGCAGCCCGGGACAGGAGACCTTGAACACCGGGGAGCTGTTTTTT. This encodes CASSPGQETLNTGELFF.

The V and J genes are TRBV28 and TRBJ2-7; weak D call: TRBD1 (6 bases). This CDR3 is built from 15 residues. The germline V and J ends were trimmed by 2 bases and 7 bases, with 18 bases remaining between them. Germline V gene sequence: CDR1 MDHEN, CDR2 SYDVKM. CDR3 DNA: TGTGCCAGCAGTTTAGAACAGGGCCGCACCGGGGAGCAGTACTTC. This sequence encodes CASSLEQGRTGEQYF.

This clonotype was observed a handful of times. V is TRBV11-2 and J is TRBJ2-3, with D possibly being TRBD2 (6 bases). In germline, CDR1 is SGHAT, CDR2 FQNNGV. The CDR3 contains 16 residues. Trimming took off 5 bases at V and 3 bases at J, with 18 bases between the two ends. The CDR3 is CASSRLEGMGTDTQYF. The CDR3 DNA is TGTGCCAGCAGCCGCCTGGAGGGGATGGGGACAGATACGCAGTATTTT.

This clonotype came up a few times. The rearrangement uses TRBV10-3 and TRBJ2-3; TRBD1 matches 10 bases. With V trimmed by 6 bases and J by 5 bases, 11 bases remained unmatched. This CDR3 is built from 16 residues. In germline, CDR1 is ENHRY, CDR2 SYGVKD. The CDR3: CAISVHDRGRLDTQYF. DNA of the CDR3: TGTGCCATCAGCGTCCACGACAGGGGGCGATTAGATACGCAGTATTTT.

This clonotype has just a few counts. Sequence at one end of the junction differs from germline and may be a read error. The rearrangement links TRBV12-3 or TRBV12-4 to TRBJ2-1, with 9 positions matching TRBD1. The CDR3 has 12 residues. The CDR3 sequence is CASRRNRGRSVF. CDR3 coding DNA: TGTGCCAGCAGACGAAACAGGGGGCGATCCGTCTTC.

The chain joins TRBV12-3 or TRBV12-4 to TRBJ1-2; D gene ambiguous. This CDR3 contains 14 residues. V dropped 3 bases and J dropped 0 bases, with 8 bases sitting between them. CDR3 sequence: CASSFSVANYGYTF. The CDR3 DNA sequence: TGTGCCAGCAGTTTTTCAGTCGCTAACTATGGCTACACCTTC.

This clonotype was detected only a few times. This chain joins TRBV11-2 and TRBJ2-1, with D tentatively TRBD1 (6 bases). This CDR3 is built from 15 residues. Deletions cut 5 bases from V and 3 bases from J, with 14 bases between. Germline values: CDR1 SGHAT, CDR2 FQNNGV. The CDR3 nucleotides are TGTGCCAGCAGCCCCAGGGGATGGGACTACAATGAGCAGTTCTTC. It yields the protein CASSPRGWDYNEQFF.

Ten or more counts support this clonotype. The CDR3 coding sequence is TGCAGTGGTGAGGATTACAATGAGCAGTTCTTC. Its protein product is CSGEDYNEQFF. The chain joins TRBV20-1 to TRBJ2-1; D not resolved. Trimming took 7 bases from V and 4 from J, leaving 8 bases between them. Germline assignment: CDR1 DFQATT and CDR2 SNEGSKA (reference sequence). This CDR3 contains 11 residues.

CDR3 DNA sequence: TGTGCCAGCAATAGGCTAGCGGGGAACACCGGGGAGCTGTTTTTT. Protein product: CASNRLAGNTGELFF. The V call is TRBV6-1, the J call TRBJ2-2, with 8 positions matching TRBD2. J was trimmed by 1 base and V by 7 bases; bases with no gene match: 5. CDR1 is MNHNS, CDR2 SASEGT, per germline. The CDR3 loop spans 15 amino acids.

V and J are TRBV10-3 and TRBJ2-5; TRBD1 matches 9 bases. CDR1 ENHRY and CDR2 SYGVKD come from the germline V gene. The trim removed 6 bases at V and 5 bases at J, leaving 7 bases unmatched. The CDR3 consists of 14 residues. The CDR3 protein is CAIRMGQGVETQYF. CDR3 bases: TGTGCCATCAGGATGGGACAGGGTGTGGAGACCCAGTACTTC.

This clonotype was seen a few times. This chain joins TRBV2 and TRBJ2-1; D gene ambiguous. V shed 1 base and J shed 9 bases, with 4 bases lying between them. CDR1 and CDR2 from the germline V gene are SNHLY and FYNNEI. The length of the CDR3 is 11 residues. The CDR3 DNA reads TGTGCCAGCAGTGAAGGCCTTGAGCAGTTCTTC. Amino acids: CASSEGLEQFF.

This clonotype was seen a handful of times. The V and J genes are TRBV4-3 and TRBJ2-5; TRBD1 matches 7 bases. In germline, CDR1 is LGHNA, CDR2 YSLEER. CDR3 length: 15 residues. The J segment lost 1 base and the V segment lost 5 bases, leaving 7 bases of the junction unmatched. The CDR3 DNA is TGCGCCAGCAGCAGACAGGGTCGGGGCCAAGAGACCCAGTACTTC. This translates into CASSRQGRGQETQYF.

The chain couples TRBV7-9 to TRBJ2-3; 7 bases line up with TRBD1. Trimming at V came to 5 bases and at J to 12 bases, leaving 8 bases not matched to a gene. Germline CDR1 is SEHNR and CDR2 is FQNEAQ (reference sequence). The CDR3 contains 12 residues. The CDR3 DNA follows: TGTGCCAGCAGCGCACGGGACAGCCATCAGTATTTT. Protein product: CASSARDSHQYF.

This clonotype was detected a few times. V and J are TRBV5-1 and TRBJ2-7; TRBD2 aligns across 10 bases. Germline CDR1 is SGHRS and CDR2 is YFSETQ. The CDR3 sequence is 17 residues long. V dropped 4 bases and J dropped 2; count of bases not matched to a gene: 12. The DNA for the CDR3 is TGCGCCAGCAGCCGAACTCCTCCTAGCGGGAGCGCCTACGAGCAGTACTTC. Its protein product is CASSRTPPSGSAYEQYF.

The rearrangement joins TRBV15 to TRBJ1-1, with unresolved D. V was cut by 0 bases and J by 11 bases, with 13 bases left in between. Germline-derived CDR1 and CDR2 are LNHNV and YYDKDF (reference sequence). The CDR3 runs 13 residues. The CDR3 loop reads CATSRDLPDRAFF. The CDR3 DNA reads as TGTGCCACCAGCAGAGATCTCCCGGACCGCGCTTTCTTT. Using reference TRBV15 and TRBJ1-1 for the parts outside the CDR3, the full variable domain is DAMVIQNPRYQVTQFGKPVTLSCSQTLNHNVMYWYQQKSSQAPKLLFHYYDKDFNNEADTPDNFQSRRPNTSFCFLDIRSPGLGDTAMYLCATSRDLPDRAFFGQGTRLTVV.

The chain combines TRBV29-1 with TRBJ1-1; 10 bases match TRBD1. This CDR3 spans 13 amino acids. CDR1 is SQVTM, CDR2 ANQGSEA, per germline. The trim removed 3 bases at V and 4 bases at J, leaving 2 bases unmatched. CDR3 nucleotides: TGCAGCGTTGAGAGGGACAGGGGCACTGAAGCTTTCTTT. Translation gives CSVERDRGTEAFF.

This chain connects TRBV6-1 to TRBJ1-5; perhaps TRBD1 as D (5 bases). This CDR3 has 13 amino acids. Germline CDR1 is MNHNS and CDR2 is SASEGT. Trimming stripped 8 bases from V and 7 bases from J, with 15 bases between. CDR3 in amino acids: CASRGTAGQPQHF. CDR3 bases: TGTGCCAGCCGAGGGACGGCGGGGCAGCCCCAGCATTTT.

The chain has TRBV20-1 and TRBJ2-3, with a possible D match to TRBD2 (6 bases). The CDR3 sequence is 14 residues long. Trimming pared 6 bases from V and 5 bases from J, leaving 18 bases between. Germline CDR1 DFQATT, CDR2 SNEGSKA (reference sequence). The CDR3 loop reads CSAMRLGVGDTQYF. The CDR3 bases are TGCAGTGCAATGAGACTAGGTGTAGGAGATACGCAGTATTTT.

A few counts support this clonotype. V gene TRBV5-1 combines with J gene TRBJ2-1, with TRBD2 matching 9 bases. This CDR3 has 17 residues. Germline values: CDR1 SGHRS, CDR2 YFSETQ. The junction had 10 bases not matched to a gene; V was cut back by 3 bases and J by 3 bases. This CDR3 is CASSSPAAGGFYNEQFF. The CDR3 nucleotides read TGCGCCAGCAGCTCCCCGGCGGCGGGGGGGTTCTACAATGAGCAGTTCTTC.

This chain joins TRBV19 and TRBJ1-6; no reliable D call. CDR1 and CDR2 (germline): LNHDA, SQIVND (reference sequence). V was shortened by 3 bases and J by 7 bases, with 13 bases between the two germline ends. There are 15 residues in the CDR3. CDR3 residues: CASSMVKLGNSPLHF. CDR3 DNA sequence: TGTGCCAGTAGTATGGTGAAGCTGGGCAATTCACCCCTCCACTTT.

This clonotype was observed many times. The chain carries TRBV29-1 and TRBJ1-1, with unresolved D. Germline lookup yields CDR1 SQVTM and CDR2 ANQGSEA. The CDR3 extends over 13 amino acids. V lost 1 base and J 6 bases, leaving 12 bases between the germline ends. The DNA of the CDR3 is TGCAGCGTTGAAGGGAGGCAGAGAGCTGAAGCTTTCTTT. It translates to CSVEGRQRAEAFF.

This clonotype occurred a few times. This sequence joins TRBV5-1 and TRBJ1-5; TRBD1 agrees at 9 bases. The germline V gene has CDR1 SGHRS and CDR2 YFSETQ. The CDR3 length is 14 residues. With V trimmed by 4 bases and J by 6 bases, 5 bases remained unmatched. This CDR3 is CASSPGTGFQPQHF. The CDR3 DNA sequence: TGCGCCAGCAGCCCCGGGACAGGGTTTCAGCCCCAGCATTTT.